This is a list of T cell receptor beta chains from one sample in a study of blood T cell repertoires in COVID-19. Only in-frame clones appear in the TCRdb table, and some are missing; sequencing was by immunoSEQ multiplex PCR. The table lists approximately 88,000 clones, over 70% of them singletons. Sequenced sample: peripheral blood. The receptors derive from a man over 45 who had recovered from COVID-19. Both conserved end residues are part of each CDR3. Fields, in order: V gene, D gene, J gene, CDR3 DNA, CDR3 protein. D genes are given only for firm matches.

v_gene: TRBV5-1
d_gene: TRBD1
j_gene: TRBJ2-2
CDR3nt: TGCGCCAGCAGCGCCTTCACAGGGGGCAGCACCGGGGAGCTGTTTTTT
CDR3aa: CASSAFTGGSTGELFF

v_gene: TRBV7-2
d_gene: -
j_gene: TRBJ2-3
CDR3nt: TGTGCCAGCAGCTCCAACGCAGGGGGCACAGATACGCAGTATTTT
CDR3aa: CASSSNAGGTDTQYF

v_gene: TRBV29-1
d_gene: TRBD1
j_gene: TRBJ1-2
CDR3nt: TGCAGCGTCGGGACAGATTTTTTGGGCTACACCTTC
CDR3aa: CSVGTDFLGYTF

v_gene: TRBV14
d_gene: -
j_gene: TRBJ2-1
CDR3nt: TGTGCCAGCAGCCAAACTAGTCCCATTTACAATGAGCAGTTCTTC
CDR3aa: CASSQTSPIYNEQFF

v_gene: TRBV14
d_gene: -
j_gene: TRBJ1-3
CDR3nt: TGTGCCAGCAGCTCCCGACAGTCTGGAAACACCATATATTTT
CDR3aa: CASSSRQSGNTIYF

v_gene: TRBV3-1/TRBV3-2
d_gene: TRBD1
j_gene: TRBJ2-7
CDR3nt: TGTGCCAGCAGCCAGCGTCGGGGACAGGGCTACGAGCAGTACTTC
CDR3aa: CASSQRRGQGYEQYF

v_gene: TRBV2
d_gene: TRBD2
j_gene: TRBJ2-7
CDR3nt: TGTGCCAGCAAGGGAGCTAGCGGGGGCCACGAGCAGTACTTC
CDR3aa: CASKGASGGHEQYF

v_gene: TRBV3-1/TRBV3-2
d_gene: TRBD2
j_gene: TRBJ2-3
CDR3nt: TGTGCCAGCAGCCAAGTGTCTAGCGGGAAAGTGTATACCCAGTATTTT
CDR3aa: CASSQVSSGKVYTQYF

v_gene: TRBV5-1
d_gene: -
j_gene: TRBJ1-1
CDR3nt: TGCGCCAGCAGCCGAATGGGCAGTCGAATGAACACTGAAGCTTTCTTT
CDR3aa: CASSRMGSRMNTEAFF

v_gene: TRBV6-1
d_gene: -
j_gene: TRBJ1-2
CDR3nt: TGTGCCAGCAGTGAACCCCGTGCGGGCGACTATGGCTACACCTTC
CDR3aa: CASSEPRAGDYGYTF

v_gene: TRBV4-1
d_gene: -
j_gene: TRBJ2-1
CDR3nt: TGCGCCAGCAGCCAAAGACTGGTCAATGAGCAGTTCTTC
CDR3aa: CASSQRLVNEQFF

v_gene: TRBV24-1
d_gene: TRBD1
j_gene: TRBJ2-5
CDR3nt: TGTGCCACCAGTCAACAGGGGGTGGGAGAGACCCAGTACTTC
CDR3aa: CATSQQGVGETQYF

v_gene: TRBV11-2
d_gene: TRBD1
j_gene: TRBJ2-2
CDR3nt: TGTGCCAGCAGCTGGGACAGGGGGACGAGGACGAACACCGGGGAGCTGTTTTTT
CDR3aa: CASSWDRGTRTNTGELFF

v_gene: TRBV9
d_gene: -
j_gene: TRBJ1-1
CDR3nt: TGTGCCAGCGGCAGGGCCATGGACACTGAAGCTTTCTTT
CDR3aa: CASGRAMDTEAFF

v_gene: TRBV10-1
d_gene: TRBD1
j_gene: TRBJ1-1
CDR3nt: TGCGCCAGCAGCCCGGTAAGGGGGCCTAGCATGAACACTGAAGCTTTCTTT
CDR3aa: CASSPVRGPSMNTEAFF

v_gene: TRBV19
d_gene: -
j_gene: TRBJ2-2
CDR3nt: TGTGCCAGCCTAGACAGGACCAACACCGGGGAGCTGTTTTTT
CDR3aa: CASLDRTNTGELFF

v_gene: TRBV7-8
d_gene: TRBD1
j_gene: TRBJ2-7
CDR3nt: TGTGCCAGCAGCGGACGGACAGGGGGCTACGAGCAGTACTTC
CDR3aa: CASSGRTGGYEQYF

v_gene: TRBV30
d_gene: TRBD1
j_gene: TRBJ1-3
CDR3nt: TGTGCCTGGAGTGTAAGGAGTTCCGGACAGGGTGGAAACACCATATATTTT
CDR3aa: CAWSVRSSGQGGNTIYF